The 8 T cell receptor beta chains below all came from one sample that was sequenced in a study of T cell responses to AZD1222 COVID-19 vaccine. TCRdb's copy holds only in-frame clones and misses some; the assay was immunoSEQ multiplex PCR. This table holds 150,000 or so clones, about 91% found once. The specimen comprised peripheral blood, sampled on day 0 of AZD1222 vaccination. These receptors all come from an adult in good health.

This sequence joins TRBV28 and TRBJ1-5; unclear D gene. The CDR3 sequence is 15 residues long. Germline assignment: CDR1 MDHEN and CDR2 SYDVKM. V dropped 3 bases and J dropped 3 bases, with 12 bases sitting between them. For the CDR3, the DNA is TGTGCCAGCAGTTTGGCTGGGTCCCCCAATCAGCCCCAGCATTTT. Translating it yields CASSLAGSPNQPQHF. Full variable domain (outside the CDR3, taken from reference TRBV28 and TRBJ1-5): DVKVTQSSRYLVKRTGEKVFLECVQDMDHENMFWYRQDPGLGLRLIYFSYDVKMKEKGDIPEGYSVSREKKERFSLILESASTNQTSMYLCASSLAGSPNQPQHFGDGTRLSIL.

This clone has just a few counts. The rearrangement links TRBV10-1 to TRBJ1-1, with TRBD1 as a possible D gene (6 bases). The V end lost 5 bases, the J end lost 0 bases, and 10 bases lay between the germline ends. CDR1 is WNHNN, CDR2 SYGVQD, per germline (reference sequence). The length of the CDR3 is 14 residues. The DNA of the CDR3 is TGCGCCAGCAGTTTAGGACAGATGAACACTGAAGCTTTCTTT. This sequence encodes CASSLGQMNTEAFF.

This chain joins TRBV5-4 and TRBJ1-1; D is undetermined. This CDR3 contains 13 residues. Germline V gives CDR1 SGHNT, CDR2 YYREEE (reference sequence). V was shortened by 3 bases and J by 4 bases, with 10 bases between the two germline ends. CDR3 region: CASSSTEGTEAFF. In DNA form, the CDR3 reads TGTGCCAGCAGCTCAACCGAAGGCACTGAAGCTTTCTTT.

V gene TRBV5-6 combines with J gene TRBJ1-5, with D unresolved. V was trimmed by 0 bases and J by 7 bases, leaving 5 bases between them. This CDR3 region has 12 residues. CDR1 SGHDT and CDR2 YYEEEE come from the germline V gene. CDR3 sequence (DNA): TGTGCCAGCAGCTTGGGGGAGCAGCCCCAGCATTTT. This encodes CASSLGEQPQHF.

The chain links TRBV20-1 to TRBJ2-7, with TRBD2 matching 8 bases. Germline V CDR1 and CDR2: DFQATT, SNEGSKA (reference sequence). V trimming: 5 bases; J trimming: 0 bases; junction bases outside the gene matches: 6. The CDR3 runs to 14 residues. The CDR3: CSAGGSGSSYEQYF. In DNA form, the CDR3 reads TGCAGTGCTGGTGGCAGCGGGAGCTCCTACGAGCAGTACTTC.

The chain is built from TRBV5-4 and TRBJ1-1; D gene ambiguous. V was clipped by 3 bases and J by 8 bases, with 11 bases between them. Germline CDR1 reads SGHNT; CDR2 reads YYREEE (reference sequence). This CDR3 has 12 amino acids. The CDR3 is CASSYNKQEAFF. CDR3 bases: TGTGCCAGCAGCTACAACAAGCAGGAAGCTTTCTTT.

V gene TRBV3-1 (or the pseudogene TRBV3-2) combines with J gene TRBJ1-2; D is unclear. V was shortened by 1 base and J by 5 bases, with 14 bases between the two germline ends. CDR1 and CDR2 (germline): LGHDT, YNNKEL (reference sequence). The CDR3 covers 15 residues. The CDR3 here is CASSQVPGGSYGYTF. In nucleotides, the CDR3 is TGTGCCAGCAGCCAAGTCCCAGGTGGGAGTTATGGCTACACCTTC.

The chain couples TRBV7-8 to TRBJ1-5, with TRBD1 matching 8 bases. Germline V gene sequence: CDR1 SGHVS, CDR2 FQNEAQ. CDR3 length equals 14 residues. V lost 3 bases to trimming and J lost 2 bases; unmatched junction nucleotides: 0. CDR3 nucleotides: TGTGCCAGCAGCTTGGGACAGGGCAATCAGCCCCAGCATTTT. It is translated as CASSLGQGNQPQHF.